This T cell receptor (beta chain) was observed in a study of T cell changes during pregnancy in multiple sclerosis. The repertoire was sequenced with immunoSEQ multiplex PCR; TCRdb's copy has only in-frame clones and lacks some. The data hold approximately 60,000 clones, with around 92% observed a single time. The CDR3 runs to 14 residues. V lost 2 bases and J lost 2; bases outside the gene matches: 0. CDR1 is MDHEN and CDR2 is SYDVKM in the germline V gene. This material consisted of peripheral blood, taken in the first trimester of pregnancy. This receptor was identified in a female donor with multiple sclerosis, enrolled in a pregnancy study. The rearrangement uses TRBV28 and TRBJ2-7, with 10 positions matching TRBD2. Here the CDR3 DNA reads TGTGCCAGCAGTTTACTAGCGGGAGCCTACGAGCAGTACTTC. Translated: CASSLLAGAYEQYF.